A few counts support the clone carrying this TCR beta chain. Study processing details: Estimates of nucleated cell counts were drawn from the amplification of reference gene primers. Some clones are missing from TCRdb's copy, which holds only in-frame ones; the method was immunoSEQ multiplex PCR. The V and J calls and the clone size are those of that table, but D and trimming were determined from the DNA. Here the sample spans 14,000 or so clones, approximately 73% being singletons. The sample originates from a study of blood T cell repertoires in COVID-19. Germline CDR1 MNHEY, CDR2 SMNVEV (reference sequence). Trimming took 4 bases from V and 0 from J; bases not matched to a gene: 6. The CDR3 runs to 18 residues.

The receptor comes from a boy aged 2 to 9 with active or convalescent COVID-19. This chain joins TRBV27 and TRBJ2-6; 10 bases align to TRBD2. The specimen was peripheral blood. CDR3 residues: CASSYILAGYSGANVLTF. As DNA, the CDR3 is TGTGCCAGCAGTTACATACTAGCGGGGTACTCTGGGGCCAACGTCCTGACTTTC.